Here is one T cell receptor (beta chain) with its context. V lost 5 bases and J lost 8, with 9 bases in between. This CDR3 region has 10 residues. Germline assignment: CDR1 SQVTM and CDR2 ANQGSEA. The source of the sample is a study of blood T cell repertoires in COVID-19. Whole-study context: Some COVID-19 samples were acute and others convalescent; all came from the United States, Italy and Spain. PBMCs, B-cell-depleted T cells, or T cells were the source of the cDNA or gDNA that made up the material.

As processed by the authors: Cell counts per sample came from amplifying reference gene primers. Sequencing was performed with immunoSEQ multiplex PCR; in TCRdb, only in-frame clones are kept and a portion is missing. The V and J calls and clone size are taken from that table; D and trimming were inferred from the DNA. The table lists fewer than 300,000 clones, around 87% of them singletons, with about 1.6% in the top ten. This TCR came from a woman between 40 and 55 years old who had recovered from COVID-19. The sample taken for sequencing was peripheral blood. The gene calls are TRBV29-1 and TRBJ1-1; D is perhaps TRBD1 (6 bases). This CDR3 reads CSVQTGEAFF. In DNA form, the CDR3 reads TGCAGCGTTCAGACAGGCGAAGCTTTCTTT.